The present TCR beta chain was sequenced within a study of T-cell reconstitution after alpha-beta-depleted transplantation in children. Unique molecular identifiers featured in how the TCRbeta library was prepared. TCRdb analysed the PCR reads with MiXCR anew, one entry per CDR3 protein. The data contain fewer than 500,000 distinct CDR3 sequences, roughly 43% of them singletons. The CDR3 loop spans 16 amino acids. The germline CDR1 and CDR2 sequences are LNHNV and YYDKDF (reference sequence). Trimming shortened V by 2 bases and J by 0 bases, and 11 bases separated the two germline ends. This sample comprised PBMCs, obtained before TCRalphabeta/CD19-depleted stem cell transplant. This TCR came from a girl between 2 and 10 years old with aplastic anemia, due to receive a stem cell transplant. The chain uses TRBV15 and TRBJ1-5, with D maybe TRBD1 (5 bases). The CDR3 nucleotides read TGTGCCACCAGCAGAAAGGGACCCAATAGCAATCAGCCCCAGCATTTT. Its translation: CATSRKGPNSNQPQHF.